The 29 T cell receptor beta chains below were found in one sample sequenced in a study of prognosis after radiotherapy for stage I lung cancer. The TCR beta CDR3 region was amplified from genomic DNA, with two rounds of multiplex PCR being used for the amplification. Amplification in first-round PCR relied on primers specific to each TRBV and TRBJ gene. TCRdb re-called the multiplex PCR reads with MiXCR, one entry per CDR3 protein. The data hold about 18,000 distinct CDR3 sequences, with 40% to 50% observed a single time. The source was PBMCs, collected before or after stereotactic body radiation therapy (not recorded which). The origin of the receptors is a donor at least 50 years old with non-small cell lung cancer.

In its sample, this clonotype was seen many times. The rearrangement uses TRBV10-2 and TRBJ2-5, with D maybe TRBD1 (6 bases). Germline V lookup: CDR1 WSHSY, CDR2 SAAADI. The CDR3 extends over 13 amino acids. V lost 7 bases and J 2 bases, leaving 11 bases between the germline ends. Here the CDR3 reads CASNPGEQETQYF. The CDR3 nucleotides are TGCGCCAGCAACCCAGGGGAACAAGAGACCCAGTACTTC.

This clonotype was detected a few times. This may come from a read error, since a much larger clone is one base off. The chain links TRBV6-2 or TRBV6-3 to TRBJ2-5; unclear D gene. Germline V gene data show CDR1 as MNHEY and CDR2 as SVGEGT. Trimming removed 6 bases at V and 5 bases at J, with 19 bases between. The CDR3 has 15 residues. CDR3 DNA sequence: TGTGCCAGCAGCCACCCGGGCCCTCAAAGGGAGACCCAGTACTTC. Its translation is CASSHPGPQRETQYF.

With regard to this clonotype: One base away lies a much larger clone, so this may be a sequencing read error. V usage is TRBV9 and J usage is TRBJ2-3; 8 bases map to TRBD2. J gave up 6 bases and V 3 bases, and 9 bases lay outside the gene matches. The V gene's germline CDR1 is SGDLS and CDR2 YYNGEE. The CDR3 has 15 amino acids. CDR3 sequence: CASSESGTRGDTQYF. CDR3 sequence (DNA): TGTGCCAGCAGCGAATCCGGGACTAGAGGCGATACGCAGTATTTT.

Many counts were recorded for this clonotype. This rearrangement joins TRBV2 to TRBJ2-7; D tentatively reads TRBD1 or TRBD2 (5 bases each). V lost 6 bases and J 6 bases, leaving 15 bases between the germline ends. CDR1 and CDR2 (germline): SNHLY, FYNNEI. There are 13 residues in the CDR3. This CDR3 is CASRGVYGSEQYF. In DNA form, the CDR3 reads TGTGCCAGCAGGGGGGTGTACGGTTCCGAGCAGTACTTC.

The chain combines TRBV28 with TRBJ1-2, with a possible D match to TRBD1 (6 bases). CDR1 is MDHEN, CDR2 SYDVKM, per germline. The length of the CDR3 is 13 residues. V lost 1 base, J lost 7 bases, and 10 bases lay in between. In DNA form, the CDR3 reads TGTGCCAGCAGTTTATCAGGGGCACGTGGCTACACCTTC. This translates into CASSLSGARGYTF.

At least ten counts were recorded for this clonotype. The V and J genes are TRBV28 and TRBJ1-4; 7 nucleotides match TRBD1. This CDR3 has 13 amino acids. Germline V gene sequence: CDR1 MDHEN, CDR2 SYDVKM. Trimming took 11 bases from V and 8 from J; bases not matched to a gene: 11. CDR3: CAGGRQGVEKLFF. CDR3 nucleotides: TGTGCCGGGGGGCGTCAGGGGGTAGAAAAACTGTTTTTT.

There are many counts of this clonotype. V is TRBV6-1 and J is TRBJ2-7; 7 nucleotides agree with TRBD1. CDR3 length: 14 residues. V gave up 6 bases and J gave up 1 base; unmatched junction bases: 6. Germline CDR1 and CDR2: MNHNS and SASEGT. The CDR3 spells CASRRDSGSYEQYF. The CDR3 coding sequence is TGTGCCAGCAGACGGGACAGCGGATCCTACGAGCAGTACTTC.

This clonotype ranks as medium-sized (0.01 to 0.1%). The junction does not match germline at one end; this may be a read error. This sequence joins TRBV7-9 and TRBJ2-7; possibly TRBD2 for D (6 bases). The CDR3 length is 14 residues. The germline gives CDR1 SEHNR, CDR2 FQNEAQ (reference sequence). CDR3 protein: CASRLDTSYHEQYF. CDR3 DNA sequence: TGTGCCAGCAGATTAGACACTAGCTACCACGAGCAGTACTTC.

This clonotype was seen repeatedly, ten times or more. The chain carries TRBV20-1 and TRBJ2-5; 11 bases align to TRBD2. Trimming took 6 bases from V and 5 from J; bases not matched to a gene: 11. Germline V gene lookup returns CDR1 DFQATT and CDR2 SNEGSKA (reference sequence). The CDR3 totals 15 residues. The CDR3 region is CSASTSGTIYETQYF. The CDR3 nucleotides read TGCAGTGCATCGACTAGCGGGACAATCTATGAGACCCAGTACTTC.

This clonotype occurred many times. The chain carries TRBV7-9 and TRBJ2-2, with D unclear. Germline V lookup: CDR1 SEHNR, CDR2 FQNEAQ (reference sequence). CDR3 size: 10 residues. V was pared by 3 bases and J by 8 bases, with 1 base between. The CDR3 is CASSFGELFF. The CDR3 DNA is TGTGCCAGCAGCTTTGGGGAGCTGTTTTTT.

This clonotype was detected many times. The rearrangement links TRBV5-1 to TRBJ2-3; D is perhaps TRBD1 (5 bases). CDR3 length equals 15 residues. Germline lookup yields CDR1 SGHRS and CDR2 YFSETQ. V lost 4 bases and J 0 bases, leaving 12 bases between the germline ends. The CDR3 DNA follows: TGCGCCAGCAGCCCGACAGTCACTAGCACAGATACGCAGTATTTT. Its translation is CASSPTVTSTDTQYF.

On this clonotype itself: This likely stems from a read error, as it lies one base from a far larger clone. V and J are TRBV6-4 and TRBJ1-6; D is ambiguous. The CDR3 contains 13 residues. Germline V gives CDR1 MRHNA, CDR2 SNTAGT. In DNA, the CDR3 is TGTGCCAGCAGTTACTTAGACACTTCACCCATCCACTTT. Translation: CASSYLDTSPIHF.

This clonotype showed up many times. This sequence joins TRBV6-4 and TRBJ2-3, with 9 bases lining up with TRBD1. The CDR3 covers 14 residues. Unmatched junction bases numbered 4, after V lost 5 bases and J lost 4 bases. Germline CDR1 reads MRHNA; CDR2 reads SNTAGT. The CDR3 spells CASSKTGGSDTQYF. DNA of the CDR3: TGTGCCAGCAGTAAGACAGGGGGGTCAGATACGCAGTATTTT.

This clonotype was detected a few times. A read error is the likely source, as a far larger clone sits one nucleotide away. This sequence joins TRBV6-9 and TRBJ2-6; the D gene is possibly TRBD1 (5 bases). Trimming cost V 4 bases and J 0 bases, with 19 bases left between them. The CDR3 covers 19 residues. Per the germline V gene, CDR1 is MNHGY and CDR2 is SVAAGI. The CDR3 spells CASSSPGHRKGSGANVLTF. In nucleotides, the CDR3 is TGTGCCAGCAGTTCACCCGGACACCGAAAGGGCTCTGGGGCCAACGTCCTGACTTTC.

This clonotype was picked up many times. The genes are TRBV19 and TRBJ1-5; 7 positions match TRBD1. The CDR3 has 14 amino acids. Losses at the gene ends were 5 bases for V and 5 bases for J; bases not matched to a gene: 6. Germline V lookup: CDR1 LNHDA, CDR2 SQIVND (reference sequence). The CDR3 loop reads CASSFGGGDQPQHF. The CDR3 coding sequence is TGTGCCAGTAGTTTCGGAGGGGGCGATCAGCCCCAGCATTTT.

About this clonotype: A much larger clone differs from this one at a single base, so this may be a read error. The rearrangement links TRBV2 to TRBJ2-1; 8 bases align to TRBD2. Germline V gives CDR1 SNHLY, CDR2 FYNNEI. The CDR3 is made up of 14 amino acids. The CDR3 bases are TGTGCCGGCAGTAGCGGGATGTACAACAATGAGCAGTTCTTC. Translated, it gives CAGSSGMYNNEQFF.

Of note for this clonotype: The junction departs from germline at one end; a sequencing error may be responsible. This chain's CDR3 is CASSLDISGNTIYF. The CDR3 coding sequence is TGTGCCAGTAGCTTAGACATCTCTGGAAACACCATATATTTT. This chain connects TRBV7-8 to TRBJ1-3, with no clear D. CDR1 is SGHVS and CDR2 is FQNEAQ in the germline V gene. This CDR3 has 14 residues.

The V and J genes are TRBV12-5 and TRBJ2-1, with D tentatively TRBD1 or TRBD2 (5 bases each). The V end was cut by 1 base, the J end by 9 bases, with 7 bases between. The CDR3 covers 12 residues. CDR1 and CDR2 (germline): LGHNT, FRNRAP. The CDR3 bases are TGTGCTAGTGGTTTGGGGGGGATTGAGCAGTTCTTC. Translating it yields CASGLGGIEQFF.

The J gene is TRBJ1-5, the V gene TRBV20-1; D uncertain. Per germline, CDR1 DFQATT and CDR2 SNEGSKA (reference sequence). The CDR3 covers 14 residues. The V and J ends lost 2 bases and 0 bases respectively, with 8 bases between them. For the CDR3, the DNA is TGCAGTGCTAGAAAAATCGTTAGCAATCAGCCCCAGCATTTT. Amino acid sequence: CSARKIVSNQPQHF.

CDR3: CSKTNNILRGYTF. The CDR3 region has the DNA TGCAGTAAAACTAACAACATCCTCCGAGGCTACACCTTC. The V call is TRBV20-1, the J call TRBJ1-2; D unresolved. Germline V gene lookup returns CDR1 DFQATT and CDR2 SNEGSKA (reference sequence). CDR3 length: 13 amino acids. The ends were cut back, 8 bases at V and 8 bases at J, with 21 bases in the middle.

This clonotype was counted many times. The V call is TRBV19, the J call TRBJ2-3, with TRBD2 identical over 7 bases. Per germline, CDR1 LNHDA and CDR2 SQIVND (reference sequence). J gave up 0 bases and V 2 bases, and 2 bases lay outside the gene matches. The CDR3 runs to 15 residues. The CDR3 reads CASSIIGGSTDTQYF. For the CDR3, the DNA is TGTGCCAGTAGTATAATCGGGGGGAGCACAGATACGCAGTATTTT.

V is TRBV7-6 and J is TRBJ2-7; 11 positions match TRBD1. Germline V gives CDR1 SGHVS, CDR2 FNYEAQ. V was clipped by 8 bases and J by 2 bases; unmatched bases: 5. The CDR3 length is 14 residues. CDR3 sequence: CASSEGQGAYEQYF. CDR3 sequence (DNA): TGTGCCAGCTCAGAGGGACAGGGGGCCTACGAGCAGTACTTC.

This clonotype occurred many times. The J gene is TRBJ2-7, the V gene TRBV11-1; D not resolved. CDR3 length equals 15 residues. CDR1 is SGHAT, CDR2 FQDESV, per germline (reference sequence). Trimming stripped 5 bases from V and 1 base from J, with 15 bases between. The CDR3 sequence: CASSPRWGNSYEQYF. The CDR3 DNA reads TGTGCCAGCAGCCCCCGTTGGGGTAATTCCTACGAGCAGTACTTC.

The CDR3 protein is CASSLAQNYCCTF. CDR3 DNA: TGTGCCAGCAGCTTGGCGCAGAACTATTGCTGCACCTTC. The chain is built from TRBV28 and TRBJ1-2; D is undetermined. The CDR3 is made up of 13 amino acids. CDR1 is MDHEN and CDR2 is SYDVKM in the germline V gene. Trimming shortened V by 6 bases and J by 13 bases, and 21 bases separated the two germline ends.

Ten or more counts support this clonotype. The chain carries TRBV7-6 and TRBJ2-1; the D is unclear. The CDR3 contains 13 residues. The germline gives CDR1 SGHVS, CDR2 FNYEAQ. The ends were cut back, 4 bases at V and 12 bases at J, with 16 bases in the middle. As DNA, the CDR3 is TGTGCCAGCAGCTACCTGGACGTTGGATGGCAGTTCTTC. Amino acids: CASSYLDVGWQFF.

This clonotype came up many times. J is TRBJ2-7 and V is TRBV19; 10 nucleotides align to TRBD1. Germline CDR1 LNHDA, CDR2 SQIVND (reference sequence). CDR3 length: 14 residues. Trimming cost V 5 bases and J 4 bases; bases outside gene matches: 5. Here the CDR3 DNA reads TGTGCCAGTAGTTTTAGACAGGGGGCTTACGAGCAGTACTTC. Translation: CASSFRQGAYEQYF.

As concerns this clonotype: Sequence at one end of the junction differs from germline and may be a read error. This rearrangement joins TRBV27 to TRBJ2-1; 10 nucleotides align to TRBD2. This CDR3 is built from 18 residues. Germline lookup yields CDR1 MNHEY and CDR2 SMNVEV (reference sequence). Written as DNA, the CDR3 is TGTGACAGCAGGCGGCTAGCGGGGGACCCTTTCTCATACAATGAGCAGTTCTTC. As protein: CDSRRLAGDPFSYNEQFF.

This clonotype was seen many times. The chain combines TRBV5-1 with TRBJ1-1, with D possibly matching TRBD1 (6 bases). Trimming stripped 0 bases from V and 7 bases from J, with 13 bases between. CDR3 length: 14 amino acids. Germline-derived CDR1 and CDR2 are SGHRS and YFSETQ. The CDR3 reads CASSLGGRGDEAFF. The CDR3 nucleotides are TGCGCCAGCAGCTTGGGTGGCAGGGGTGATGAAGCTTTCTTT.

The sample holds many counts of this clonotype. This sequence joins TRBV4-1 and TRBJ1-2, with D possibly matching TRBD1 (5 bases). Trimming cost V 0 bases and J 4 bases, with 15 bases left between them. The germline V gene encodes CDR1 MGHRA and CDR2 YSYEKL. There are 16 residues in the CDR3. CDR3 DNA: TGCGCCAGCAGCCAAGAATGGGGCCGAGGAGTCTATGGCTACACCTTC. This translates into CASSQEWGRGVYGYTF.